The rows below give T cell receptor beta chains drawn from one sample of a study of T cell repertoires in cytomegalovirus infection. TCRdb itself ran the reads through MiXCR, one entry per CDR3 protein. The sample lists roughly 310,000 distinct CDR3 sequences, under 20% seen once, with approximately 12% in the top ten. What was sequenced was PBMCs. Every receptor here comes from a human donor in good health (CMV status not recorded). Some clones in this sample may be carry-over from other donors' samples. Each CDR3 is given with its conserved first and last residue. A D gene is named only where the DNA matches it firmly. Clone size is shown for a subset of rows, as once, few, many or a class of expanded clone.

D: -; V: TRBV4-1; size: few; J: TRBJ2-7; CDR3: CASSQVIFYEQYF; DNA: TGCGCCAGCAGCCAAGTAATCTTCTACGAGCAGTACTTC
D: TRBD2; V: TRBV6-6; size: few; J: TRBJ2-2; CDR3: CASSYAVSSSGWAGELFF; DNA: TGTGCCAGCAGTTACGCCGTTTCGTCTAGCGGGTGGGCCGGGGAGCTGTTTTTT
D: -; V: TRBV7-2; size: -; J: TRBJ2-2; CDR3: CASSLVAGDNTGELFF; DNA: TGTGCCAGCAGCTTAGTAGCTGGGGATAACACCGGGGAGCTGTTTTTT
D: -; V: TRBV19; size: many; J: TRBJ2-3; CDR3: CASSVIVPPAPDTQYF; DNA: TGTGCCAGTAGTGTCATAGTGCCCCCTGCTCCAGATACGCAGTATTTT
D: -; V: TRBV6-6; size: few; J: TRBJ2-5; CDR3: CASNEGEETQYF; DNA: TGTGCCAGCAATGAGGGAGAAGAGACCCAGTACTTC
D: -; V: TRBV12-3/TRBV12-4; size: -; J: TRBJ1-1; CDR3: CASSPQIQTSGTEAFF; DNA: TGTGCCAGCAGCCCTCAAATACAGACTTCGGGGACTGAAGCTTTCTTT
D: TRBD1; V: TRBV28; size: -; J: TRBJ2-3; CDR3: CASSNGQGFTDTQYF; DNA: TGTGCCAGCAGCAACGGACAGGGCTTTACAGATACGCAGTATTTT
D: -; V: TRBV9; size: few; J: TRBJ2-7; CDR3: CASSPLSRASSYEQYF; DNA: TGTGCCAGCAGCCCCCTTTCACGGGCGAGCTCCTACGAGCAGTACTTC
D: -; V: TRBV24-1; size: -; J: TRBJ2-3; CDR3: CATSEDTQYF; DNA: TGTGCCACCAGTGAGGATACGCAGTATTTT
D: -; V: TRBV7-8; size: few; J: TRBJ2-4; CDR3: CASSPPGSKNIQYF; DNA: TGTGCCAGCAGCCCCCCGGGCAGCAAAAACATTCAGTACTTC
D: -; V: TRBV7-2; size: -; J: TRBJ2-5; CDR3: CASSTLETQYF; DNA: TGTGCCAGCAGCACCCTAGAGACCCAGTACTTC
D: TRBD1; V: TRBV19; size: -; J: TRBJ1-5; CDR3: CASTATGFGNQPQHF; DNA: TGTGCCAGTACGGCGACAGGGTTTGGCAATCAGCCCCAGCATTTT
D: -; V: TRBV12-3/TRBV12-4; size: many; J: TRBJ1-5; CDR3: CASSLAPGRPQHF; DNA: TGTGCCAGCAGTTTAGCCCCCGGTAGGCCCCAGCATTTT
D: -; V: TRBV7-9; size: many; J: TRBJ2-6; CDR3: CASSDNSGANVLTF; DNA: TGTGCCAGCAGCGACAACTCTGGGGCCAACGTCCTGACTTTC
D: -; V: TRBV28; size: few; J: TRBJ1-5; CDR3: CASSSAVGVPGVQHF; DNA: TGTGCCAGCAGTTCCGCCGTTGGGGTCCCTGGTGTACAGCATTTT
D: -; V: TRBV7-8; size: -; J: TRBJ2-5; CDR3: CAVKETQYF; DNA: TGTGCCGTTAAAGAGACCCAGTACTTC
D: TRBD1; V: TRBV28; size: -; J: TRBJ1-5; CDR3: CASSLTGEFQPQHF; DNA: TGTGCCAGCAGTTTAACAGGGGAGTTTCAGCCCCAGCATTTT
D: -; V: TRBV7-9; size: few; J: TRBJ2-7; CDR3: CASSSRGASYEQYF; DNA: TGTGCCAGCAGCTCTAGGGGGGCTTCCTACGAGCAGTACTTC
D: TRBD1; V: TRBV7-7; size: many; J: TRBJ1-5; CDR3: CASSPGQNQPQHF; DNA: TGTGCTAGCAGTCCGGGACAGAATCAGCCCCAGCATTTT
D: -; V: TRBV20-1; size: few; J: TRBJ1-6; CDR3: CSARDSVQGVNNSPLHF; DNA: TGCAGTGCTAGAGATTCAGTACAGGGAGTGAATAATTCACCCCTCCACTTT
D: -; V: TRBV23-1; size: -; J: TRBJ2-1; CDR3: CASSRGESSYNEQFF; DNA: TGCGCCAGCAGTCGGGGGGAAAGCTCCTACAATGAGCAGTTCTTC
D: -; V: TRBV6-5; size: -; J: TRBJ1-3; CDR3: CASRRGNTIYF; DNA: TGTGCCAGCAGGAGGGGAAACACCATATATTTT
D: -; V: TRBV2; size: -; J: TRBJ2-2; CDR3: CASSEEGGGKTGELFF; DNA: TGTGCCAGCAGTGAAGAAGGGGGCGGGAAGACCGGGGAGCTGTTTTTT
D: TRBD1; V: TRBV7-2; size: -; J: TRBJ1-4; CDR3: CASSLAPPGQGPGKLFF; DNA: TGTGCCAGCAGCTTAGCCCCACCGGGACAGGGGCCCGGCAAACTGTTTTTT
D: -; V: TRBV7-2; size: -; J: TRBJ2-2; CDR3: CASSSGGVRVTGELFF; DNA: TGTGCCAGCAGCTCGGGCGGGGTTCGAGTAACCGGGGAGCTGTTTTTT
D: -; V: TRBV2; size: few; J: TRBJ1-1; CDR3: CASTPLGGGNTEAFF; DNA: TGTGCCAGCACCCCGCTTGGGGGGGGGAACACTGAAGCTTTCTTT
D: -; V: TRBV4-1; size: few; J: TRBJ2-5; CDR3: CASSQGLGGYQETQYF; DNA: TGCGCCAGCAGCCAAGGGTTAGGTGGATACCAAGAGACCCAGTACTTC
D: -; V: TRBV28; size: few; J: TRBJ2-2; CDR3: CASMSHQGLIFGELFF; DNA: TGTGCCAGCATGTCCCATCAGGGTCTGATTTTTGGGGAGCTGTTTTTT
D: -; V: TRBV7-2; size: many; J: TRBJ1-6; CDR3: CASTLGVGNSPLHF; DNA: TGTGCCAGCACCTTAGGGGTCGGGAATTCACCCCTCCACTTT
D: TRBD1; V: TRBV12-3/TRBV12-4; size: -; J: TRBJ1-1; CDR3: CASSLTRTGNTEAFF; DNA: TGTGCCAGCAGTTTAACCAGGACAGGGAACACTGAAGCTTTCTTT
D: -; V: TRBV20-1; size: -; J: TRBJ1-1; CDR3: CSARDALGTEAFF; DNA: TGCAGTGCTAGAGATGCTCTGGGCACTGAAGCTTTCTTT
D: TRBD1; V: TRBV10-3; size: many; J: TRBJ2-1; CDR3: CATRQGGTYNEQFF; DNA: TGTGCCACGCGACAGGGGGGGACCTACAATGAGCAGTTCTTC
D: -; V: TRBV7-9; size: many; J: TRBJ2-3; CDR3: CASSASQAALPGDTQYF; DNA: TGTGCCAGCAGCGCATCACAGGCGGCTCTACCCGGAGATACGCAGTATTTT
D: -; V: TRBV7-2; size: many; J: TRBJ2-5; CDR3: CASSQRPRSANQETQYF; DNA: TGTGCCAGCAGCCAGCGGCCGCGCTCGGCGAACCAAGAGACCCAGTACTTC
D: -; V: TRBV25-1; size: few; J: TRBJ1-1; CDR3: CASSEYLEGRGEAFF; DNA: TGTGCCAGCAGTGAATATTTGGAGGGGCGCGGTGAAGCTTTCTTT
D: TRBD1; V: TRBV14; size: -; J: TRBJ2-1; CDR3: CASSSQGIEQFF; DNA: TGTGCCAGCAGCTCACAGGGGATTGAGCAGTTCTTC
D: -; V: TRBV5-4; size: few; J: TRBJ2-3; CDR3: CASRVEDHTDTQYF; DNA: TGTGCCAGCAGGGTTGAGGACCACACAGATACGCAGTATTTT
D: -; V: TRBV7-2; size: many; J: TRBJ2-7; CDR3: CASSRGGGAYEQYF; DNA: TGTGCCAGCAGCCGCGGAGGGGGAGCCTACGAGCAGTACTTC
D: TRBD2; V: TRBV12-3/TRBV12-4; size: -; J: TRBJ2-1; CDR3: CASSLGLAGGHNEQFF; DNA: TGTGCCAGCAGTTTAGGGCTAGCGGGGGGGCACAATGAGCAGTTCTTC
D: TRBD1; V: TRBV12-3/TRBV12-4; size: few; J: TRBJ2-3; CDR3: CASSQGATQDTQYF; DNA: TGTGCCAGCAGCCAGGGGGCGACTCAAGATACGCAGTATTTT
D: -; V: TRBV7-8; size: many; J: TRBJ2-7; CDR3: CASSPARQAELYEQYF; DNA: TGTGCCAGCAGCCCTGCGCGTCAGGCAGAACTTTACGAGCAGTACTTC
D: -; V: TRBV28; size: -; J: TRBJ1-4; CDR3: CASGGRVEKLFF; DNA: TGTGCCAGCGGGGGCCGAGTGGAAAAACTGTTTTTT
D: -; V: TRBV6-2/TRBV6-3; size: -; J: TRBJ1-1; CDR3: CASSYTPNTEAFF; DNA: TGTGCCAGCAGTTACACCCCGAACACTGAAGCTTTCTTT
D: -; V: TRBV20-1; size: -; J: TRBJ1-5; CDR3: CSAPPTGGEGNQPQHF; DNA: TGCAGTGCTCCCCCGACAGGCGGGGAGGGCAATCAGCCCCAGCATTTT
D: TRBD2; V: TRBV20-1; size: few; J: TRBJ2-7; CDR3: CSAGAGGTYEQYF; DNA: TGCAGTGCTGGAGCGGGGGGGACCTACGAGCAGTACTTC
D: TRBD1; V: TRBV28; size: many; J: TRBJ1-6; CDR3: CASSPAGTGASPLHF; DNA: TGTGCCAGCAGCCCAGCCGGGACAGGGGCCTCACCCCTCCACTTT
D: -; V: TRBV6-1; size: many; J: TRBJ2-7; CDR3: CASSEGWTPHF; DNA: TGTGCCAGCAGTGAAGGGTGGACACCTCACTTC
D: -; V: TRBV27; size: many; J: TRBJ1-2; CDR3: CASSFVGGEDGYTF; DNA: TGTGCCAGCAGTTTTGTCGGGGGAGAGGATGGCTACACCTTC
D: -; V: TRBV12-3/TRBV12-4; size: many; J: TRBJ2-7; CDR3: CASSLAQDRSGNKQYF; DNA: TGTGCCAGCAGTTTAGCGCAGGACCGGTCCGGTAATAAGCAGTACTTC
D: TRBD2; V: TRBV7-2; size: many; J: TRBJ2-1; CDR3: CASSLLAGGQGEQFF; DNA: TGTGCCAGCAGCTTGCTAGCGGGGGGGCAGGGTGAGCAGTTCTTC
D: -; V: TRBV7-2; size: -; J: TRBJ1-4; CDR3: CASSKPGEGKLFF; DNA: TGTGCCAGCAGCAAACCGGGAGAGGGAAAACTGTTTTTT
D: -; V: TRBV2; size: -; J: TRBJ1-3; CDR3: CASRPDGENTIYF; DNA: TGTGCCAGCAGACCGGACGGAGAGAACACCATATATTTT
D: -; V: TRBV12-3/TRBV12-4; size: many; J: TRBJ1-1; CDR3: CASSLWVGSTEAFF; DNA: TGTGCCAGCAGTTTATGGGTAGGAAGCACTGAAGCTTTCTTT
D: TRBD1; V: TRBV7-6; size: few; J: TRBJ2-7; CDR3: CASSPRTGSGYEQYF; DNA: TGTGCCAGCAGCCCTCGGACAGGGTCGGGTTACGAGCAGTACTTC
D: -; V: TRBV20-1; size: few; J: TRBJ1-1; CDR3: CSAIRGRGTEAFF; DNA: TGCAGTGCTATACGGGGGCGAGGCACTGAAGCTTTCTTT